This T cell receptor beta chain was sequenced during a study of lymphopenia after photon versus proton radiotherapy. Study-level results: Post-nadir diversity loss with photons came from oligoclonal expansion, particularly CD8+ Temra cells. Proton therapy kept repertoires fairly stable, unlike photons, which gained effector/memory cells.

Generated by immunoSEQ multiplex PCR, the TCRdb table keeps only in-frame clones and is missing some. The table includes approximately 66,000 clones, 70% to 90% detected once. CDR3 length: 15 residues. The junction had 10 bases not matched to a gene; V was cut back by 2 bases and J by 7 bases. The germline V gene has CDR1 KGHSH and CDR2 LQKENI. Concerning this clone itself: What it binds is unknown.

The chain recombines TRBV18 with TRBJ1-1; 7 nucleotides align to TRBD1. Sequenced here: peripheral blood, sampled from a patient treated with photon-based radiotherapy. The receptor was derived from a man aged 35 to 55 with gastric cancer. Here the CDR3 reads CASSPSEGGVGEAFF. In DNA form, the CDR3 reads TGTGCCAGCTCACCATCAGAAGGGGGCGTAGGTGAAGCTTTCTTT. Based on the CDR3 plus reference TRBV18 and TRBJ1-1, the full variable domain is NAGVMQNPRHLVRRRGQEARLRCSPMKGHSHVYWYRQLPEEGLKFMVYLQKENIIDESGMPKERFSAEFPKEGPSILRIQQVVRGDSAAYFCASSPSEGGVGEAFFGQGTRLTVV.